The clone carrying this T cell receptor (beta chain) has just a few counts. It was with 60 Vbeta and 13 Jbeta primers that the PCR ran. Libraries were prepared by immunoSEQ multiplex PCR; TCRdb keeps only in-frame clonotypes and omits some of them. The data show around 180,000 clones, with around 80% seen just once and approximately 1.3% held by the top ten. The data originate from a study of cytomegalovirus exposure and HLA in healthy donors. CDR3 length: 13 residues. The germline V gene encodes CDR1 MNHEY and CDR2 SMNVEV (reference sequence). The V and J ends lost 2 bases and 9 bases respectively, with 11 bases between them.

The rearrangement joins TRBV27 to TRBJ1-5, with a tentative D call TRBD1 (5 bases). The clonotype was recovered from a woman aged 25 to 39 in good health and CMV-seropositive. Sequencing was done on a sample of PBMCs. The CDR3 sequence is CASSLQGPMPQHF. CDR3 DNA: TGTGCCAGCAGTTTACAGGGCCCAATGCCCCAGCATTTT.